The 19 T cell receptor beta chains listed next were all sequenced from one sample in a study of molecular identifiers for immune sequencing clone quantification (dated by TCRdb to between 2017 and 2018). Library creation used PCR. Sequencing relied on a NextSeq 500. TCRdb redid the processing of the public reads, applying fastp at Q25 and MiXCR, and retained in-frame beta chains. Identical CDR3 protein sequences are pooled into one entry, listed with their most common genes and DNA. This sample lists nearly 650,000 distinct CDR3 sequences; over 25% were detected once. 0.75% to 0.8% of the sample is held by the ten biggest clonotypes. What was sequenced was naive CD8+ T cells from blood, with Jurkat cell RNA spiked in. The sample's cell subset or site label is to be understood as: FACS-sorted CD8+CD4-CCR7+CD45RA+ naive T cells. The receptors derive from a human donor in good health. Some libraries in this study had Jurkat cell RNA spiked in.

The CDR3 protein is CASARAGSLGETQYF. The CDR3 bases are TGTGCCAGCGCACGGGCTGGCAGCCTAGGGGAGACCCAGTACTTC. V usage is TRBV6-2 or TRBV6-3 and J usage is TRBJ2-5; D not resolved. Germline CDR1 is MNHEY and CDR2 is SVGEGT. V shed 8 bases and J shed 5 bases, with 21 bases lying between them. This CDR3 region has 15 residues.

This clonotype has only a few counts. The CDR3 loop reads CASSVLWDIRTGELFF. The DNA of the CDR3 is TGTGCCAGCAGCGTCCTATGGGACATTCGTACCGGGGAGCTGTTTTTT. This chain joins TRBV9 and TRBJ2-2; D may be TRBD1 (6 bases). Germline CDR1 and CDR2: SGDLS and YYNGEE. V lost 2 bases and J lost 5, with 16 bases in between. The CDR3 has 16 amino acids. Drawing the rest from reference TRBV9 and TRBJ2-2, the complete variable domain is DSGVTQTPKHLITATGQRVTLRCSPRSGDLSVYWYQQSLDQGLQFLIQYYNGEERAKGNILERFSAQQFPDLHSELNLSSLELGDSALYFCASSVLWDIRTGELFFGEGSRLTVL.

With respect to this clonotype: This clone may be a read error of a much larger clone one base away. The CDR3 DNA reads as TGCGCCAGCAGCCAAGATTCTAGCGATGGTGAGACCCAGTACTTC. It specifies CASSQDSSDGETQYF. The chain combines TRBV4-1 with TRBJ2-5; possible D gene TRBD2, 6 bases. The V gene lost 0 bases and the J gene lost 5 bases, with 13 bases spanning the gap. The CDR3 has 15 residues. Germline values: CDR1 MGHRA, CDR2 YSYEKL.

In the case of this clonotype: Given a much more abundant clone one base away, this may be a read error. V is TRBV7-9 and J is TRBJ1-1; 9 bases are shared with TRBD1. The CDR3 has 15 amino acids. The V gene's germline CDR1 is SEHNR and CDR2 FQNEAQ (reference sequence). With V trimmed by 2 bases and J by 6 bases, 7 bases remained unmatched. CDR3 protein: CASSLLGTGFAEAFF. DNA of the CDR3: TGTGCCAGCAGCTTATTAGGGACAGGGTTTGCTGAAGCTTTCTTT.

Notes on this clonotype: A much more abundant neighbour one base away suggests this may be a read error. The CDR3 protein is CASGLGQAGGEQCF. CDR3 nucleotide sequence: TGTGCTAGTGGTTTGGGTCAGGCCGGGGGAGAGCAGTGCTTC. The J gene is TRBJ2-7, the V gene TRBV12-5, with a weak D call TRBD2 (6 bases). The germline CDR1 and CDR2 sequences are LGHNT and FRNRAP. The CDR3 is made up of 14 amino acids. Variable domain in full (rest from reference TRBV12-5 and TRBJ2-7): DARVTQTPRHKVTEMGQEVTMRCQPILGHNTVFWYRQTMMQGLELLAYFRNRAPLDDSGMPKDRFSAEMPDATLATLKIQPSEPRDSAVYFCASGLGQAGGEQCFGPGTRLTVT.

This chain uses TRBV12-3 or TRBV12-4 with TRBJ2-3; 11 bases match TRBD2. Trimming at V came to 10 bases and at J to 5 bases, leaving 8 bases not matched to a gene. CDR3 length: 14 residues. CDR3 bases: TGTGCCAACAGGCTAGCGGGGGGCCTAGATACGCAGTATTTT. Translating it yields CANRLAGGLDTQYF.

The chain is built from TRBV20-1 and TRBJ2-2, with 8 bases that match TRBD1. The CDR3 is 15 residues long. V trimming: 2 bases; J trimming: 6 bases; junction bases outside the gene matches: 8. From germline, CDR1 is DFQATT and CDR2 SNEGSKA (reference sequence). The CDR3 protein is CSARSQGASPGELFF. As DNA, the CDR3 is TGCAGTGCTAGAAGCCAGGGGGCTTCCCCCGGGGAGCTGTTTTTT.

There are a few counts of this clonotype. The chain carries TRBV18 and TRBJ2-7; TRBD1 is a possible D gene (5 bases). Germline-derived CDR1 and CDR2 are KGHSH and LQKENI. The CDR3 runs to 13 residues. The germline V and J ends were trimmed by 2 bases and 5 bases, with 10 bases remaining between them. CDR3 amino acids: CASSPAGSNEQYF. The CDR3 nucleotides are TGTGCCAGCTCACCAGCAGGGTCAAACGAGCAGTACTTC.

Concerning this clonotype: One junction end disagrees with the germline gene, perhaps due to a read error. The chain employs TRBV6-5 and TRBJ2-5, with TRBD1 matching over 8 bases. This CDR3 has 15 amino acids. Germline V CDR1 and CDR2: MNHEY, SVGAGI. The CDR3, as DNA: TGTGCCAGCAGTACCCGGGACAGGCCTCAAGAGACCAAGTACTTC. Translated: CASSTRDRPQETKYF.

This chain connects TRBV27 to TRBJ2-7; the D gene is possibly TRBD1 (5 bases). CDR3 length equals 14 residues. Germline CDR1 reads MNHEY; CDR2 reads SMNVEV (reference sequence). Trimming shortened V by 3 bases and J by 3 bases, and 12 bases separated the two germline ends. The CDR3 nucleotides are TGTGCCAGCAGTTTTTCTCGACAGAACTACGAGCAGTACTTC. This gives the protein CASSFSRQNYEQYF.

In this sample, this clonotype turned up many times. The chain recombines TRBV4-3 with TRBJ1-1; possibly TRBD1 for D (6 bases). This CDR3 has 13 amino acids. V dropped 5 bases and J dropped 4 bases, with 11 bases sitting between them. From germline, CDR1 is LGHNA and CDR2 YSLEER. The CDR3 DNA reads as TGCGCCAGCAGCTCGACAGGAACCACTGAAGCTTTCTTT. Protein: CASSSTGTTEAFF.

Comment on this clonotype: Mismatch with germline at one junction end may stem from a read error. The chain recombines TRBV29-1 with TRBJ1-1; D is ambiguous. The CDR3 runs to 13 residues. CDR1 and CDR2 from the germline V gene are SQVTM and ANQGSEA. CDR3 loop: CSAPTEMNTEAFF. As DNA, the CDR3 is TGCAGCGCTCCGACGGAGATGAACACTGAAGCCTTCTTT.

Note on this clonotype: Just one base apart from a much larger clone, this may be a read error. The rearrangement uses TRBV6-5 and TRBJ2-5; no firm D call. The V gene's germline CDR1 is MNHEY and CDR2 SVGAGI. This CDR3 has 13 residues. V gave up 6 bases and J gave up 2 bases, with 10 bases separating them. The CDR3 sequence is CASSVPGQETQYF. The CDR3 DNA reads TGTGCCAGCAGCGTACCTGGACAAGAGACCCAGTACTTC.

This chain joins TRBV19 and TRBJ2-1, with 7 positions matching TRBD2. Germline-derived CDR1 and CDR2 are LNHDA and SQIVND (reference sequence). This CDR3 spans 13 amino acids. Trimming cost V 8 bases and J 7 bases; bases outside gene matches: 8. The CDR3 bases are TGTGCCAGTCAACTCCGGGGAGGGAATGAGCAGTTCTTC. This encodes CASQLRGGNEQFF.

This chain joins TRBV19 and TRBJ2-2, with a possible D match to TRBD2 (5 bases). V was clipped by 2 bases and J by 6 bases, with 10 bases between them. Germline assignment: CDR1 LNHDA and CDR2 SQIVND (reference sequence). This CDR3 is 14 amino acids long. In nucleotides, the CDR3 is TGTGCCAGTAGTATACCGGGGAGATCCGGGGAGCTGTTTTTT. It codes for CASSIPGRSGELFF. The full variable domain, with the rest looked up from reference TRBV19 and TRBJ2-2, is DGGITQSPKYLFRKEGQNVTLSCEQNLNHDAMYWYRQDPGQGLRLIYYSQIVNDFQKGDIAEGYSVSREKKESFPLTVTSAQKNPTAFYLCASSIPGRSGELFFGEGSRLTVL.

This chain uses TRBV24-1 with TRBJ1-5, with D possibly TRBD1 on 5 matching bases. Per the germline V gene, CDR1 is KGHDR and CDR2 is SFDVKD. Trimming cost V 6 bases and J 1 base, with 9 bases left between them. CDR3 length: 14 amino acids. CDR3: CATSTGVSNQPQHF. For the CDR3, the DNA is TGTGCCACCAGTACGGGGGTGAGCAATCAGCCCCAGCATTTT.

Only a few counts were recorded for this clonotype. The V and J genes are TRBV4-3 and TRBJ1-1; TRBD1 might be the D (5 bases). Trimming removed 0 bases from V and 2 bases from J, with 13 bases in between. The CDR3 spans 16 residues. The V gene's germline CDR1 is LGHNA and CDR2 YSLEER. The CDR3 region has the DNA TGCGCCAGCAGCCAAGATCGGTCGGGGACCAACACTGAAGCTTTCTTT. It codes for CASSQDRSGTNTEAFF.

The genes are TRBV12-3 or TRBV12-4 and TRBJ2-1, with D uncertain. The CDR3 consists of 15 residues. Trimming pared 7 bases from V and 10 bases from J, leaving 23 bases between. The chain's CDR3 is CASTSPRRYRREQFF. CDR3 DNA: TGTGCCAGCACTTCCCCCCGCCGCTATAGGCGGGAGCAGTTCTTC.

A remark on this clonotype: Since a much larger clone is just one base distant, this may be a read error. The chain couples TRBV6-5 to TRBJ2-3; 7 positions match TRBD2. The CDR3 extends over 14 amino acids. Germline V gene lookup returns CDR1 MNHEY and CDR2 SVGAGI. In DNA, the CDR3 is TGTGCCAGCAGCAAGTTAGCGGGCACAGGTACGCAGTATTTT. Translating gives CASSKLAGTGTQYF.